This T cell receptor (beta chain) was identified in a study of radiotherapy plus CTLA-4 blockade in lung cancer. The wider study: Objective responses occurred in around 20% of patients; about 32% had disease control. General study results and limits: Radiotherapy was combined with ipilimumab, and tumor-derived TCR clones then expanded in blood.

Trimming pared 2 bases from V and 9 bases from J, leaving 14 bases between. The germline V gene has CDR1 MNHEY and CDR2 SVGAGI. There are 14 residues in the CDR3. The data were produced by immunoSEQ multiplex PCR, yet TCRdb's version contains in-frame clones alone and is incomplete. The repertoire holds 45,000 or so clones, 73% seen once, with around 3.4% in the top ten. This clone was seen only a few times. The antigen remains undetermined. The sequence came from a human donor with non-small cell lung cancer who had a complete response to radiotherapy plus ipilimumab. The sequenced sample was peripheral blood, obtained from a patient treated with radiotherapy plus ipilimumab. The chain uses TRBV6-5 and TRBJ2-1; D unresolved. Here the CDR3 reads CASSYGYSLAEQFF. The DNA of the CDR3 is TGTGCCAGCAGTTACGGGTATAGCCTCGCTGAGCAGTTCTTC.